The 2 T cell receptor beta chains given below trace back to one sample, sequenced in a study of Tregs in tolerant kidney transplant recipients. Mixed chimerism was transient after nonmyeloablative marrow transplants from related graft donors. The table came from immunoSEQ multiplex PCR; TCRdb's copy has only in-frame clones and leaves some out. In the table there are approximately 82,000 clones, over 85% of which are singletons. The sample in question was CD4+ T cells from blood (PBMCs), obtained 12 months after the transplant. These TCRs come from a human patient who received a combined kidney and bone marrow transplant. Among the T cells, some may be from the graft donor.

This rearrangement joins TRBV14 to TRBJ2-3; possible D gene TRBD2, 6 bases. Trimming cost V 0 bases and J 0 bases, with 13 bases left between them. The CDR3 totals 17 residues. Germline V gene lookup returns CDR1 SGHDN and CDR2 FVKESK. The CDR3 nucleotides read TGTGCCAGCAGCCAAGATCTGGCGGGGCCTAGCACAGATACGCAGTATTTT. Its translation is CASSQDLAGPSTDTQYF.

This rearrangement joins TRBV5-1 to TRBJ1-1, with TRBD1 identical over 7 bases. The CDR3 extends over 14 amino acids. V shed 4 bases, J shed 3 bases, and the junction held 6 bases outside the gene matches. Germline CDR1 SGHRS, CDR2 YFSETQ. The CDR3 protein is CASSTQGFHTEAFF. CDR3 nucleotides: TGCGCCAGCAGCACACAGGGGTTTCACACTGAAGCTTTCTTT. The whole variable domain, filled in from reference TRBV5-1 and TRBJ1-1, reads KAGVTQTPRYLIKTRGQQVTLSCSPISGHRSVSWYQQTPGQGLQFLFEYFSETQRNKGNFPGRFSGRQFSNSRSEMNVSTLELGDSALYLCASSTQGFHTEAFFGQGTRLTVV.